These T cell receptor beta chains were read from a single sample in a study of cytomegalovirus exposure and HLA in healthy donors. The assay was immunoSEQ multiplex PCR, and TCRdb's table has in-frame clones only and misses some. The sample carries around 140,000 clones, over 70% recorded once. Sequencing input: PBMCs. All receptors derive from a man aged 25 to 45 in good health and CMV-seronegative. Both conserved end residues are part of each CDR3. A D gene is named only where the DNA matches it firmly. Clone sizes are given selectively: once, few, many, or a class where the clone is expanded.

clone_size: -; d_call: TRBD1; j_call: TRBJ2-1; v_call: TRBV9; cdr3_aa: CASAIDRGFYNEQFF; cdr3_nt: TGTGCCAGCGCCATAGACAGGGGATTCTACAATGAGCAGTTCTTC
clone_size: -; d_call: -; j_call: TRBJ1-4; v_call: TRBV5-4; cdr3_aa: CASSGGAADEKLFF; cdr3_nt: TGTGCCAGCAGCGGAGGGGCTGCGGATGAAAAACTGTTTTTT
clone_size: -; d_call: -; j_call: TRBJ1-5; v_call: TRBV28; cdr3_aa: CASSLYPEDQPQHF; cdr3_nt: TGTGCCAGCAGTCTCTACCCCGAGGATCAGCCCCAGCATTTT
clone_size: once; d_call: TRBD1; j_call: TRBJ2-3; v_call: TRBV30; cdr3_aa: CACERQGLGDTQYF; cdr3_nt: TGTGCCTGTGAACGACAGGGCCTTGGGGATACGCAGTATTTT
clone_size: few; d_call: -; j_call: TRBJ2-3; v_call: TRBV5-6; cdr3_aa: CASSLGGEAGTDTQYF; cdr3_nt: TGTGCCAGCAGCTTGGGAGGGGAGGCCGGCACAGATACGCAGTATTTT
clone_size: -; d_call: -; j_call: TRBJ1-1; v_call: TRBV11-2; cdr3_aa: CASSLLQTTEAFF; cdr3_nt: TGTGCCAGCAGCTTATTACAGACCACTGAAGCTTTCTTT
clone_size: -; d_call: TRBD2; j_call: TRBJ2-2; v_call: TRBV27; cdr3_aa: CASRSSSGRVWTGELFF; cdr3_nt: TGTGCCAGCAGATCGAGTAGCGGGAGGGTGTGGACCGGGGAGCTGTTTTTT
clone_size: -; d_call: TRBD1; j_call: TRBJ1-1; v_call: TRBV28; cdr3_aa: CATYPSTGPAFF; cdr3_nt: TGTGCCACCTACCCATCGACAGGGCCGGCTTTCTTT
clone_size: -; d_call: -; j_call: TRBJ1-2; v_call: TRBV6-6; cdr3_aa: CASIEKSGDGYTF; cdr3_nt: TGTGCCAGCATCGAAAAGTCCGGAGATGGCTACACCTTC
clone_size: -; d_call: TRBD2; j_call: TRBJ2-6; v_call: TRBV28; cdr3_aa: CASSPTSGYSSGANVLTF; cdr3_nt: TGTGCCAGCAGCCCGACTAGCGGGTATAGCTCTGGGGCCAACGTCCTGACTTTC
clone_size: few; d_call: -; j_call: TRBJ1-4; v_call: TRBV7-9; cdr3_aa: CASSFEGSKEAKLFF; cdr3_nt: TGTGCCAGCAGCTTTGAGGGATCAAAGGAAGCAAAACTGTTTTTT
clone_size: -; d_call: TRBD1; j_call: TRBJ2-5; v_call: TRBV2; cdr3_aa: CASSGGTGFRTQYF; cdr3_nt: TGTGCCAGCAGTGGAGGGACAGGGTTTAGGACCCAGTACTTC
clone_size: -; d_call: TRBD1; j_call: TRBJ1-2; v_call: TRBV30; cdr3_aa: CAWRGTGIHGYTF; cdr3_nt: TGTGCCTGGAGGGGGACAGGGATACACGGCTACACCTTC
clone_size: -; d_call: TRBD2; j_call: TRBJ2-3; v_call: TRBV6-5; cdr3_aa: CASTLGLASNTQYF; cdr3_nt: TGTGCCAGCACCTTAGGACTAGCGTCGAATACGCAGTATTTT
clone_size: -; d_call: TRBD1; j_call: TRBJ2-3; v_call: TRBV9; cdr3_aa: CASSVVGTGASTDTQYF; cdr3_nt: TGTGCCAGCAGCGTAGTGGGGACAGGGGCTAGCACAGATACGCAGTATTTT
clone_size: -; d_call: -; j_call: TRBJ2-6; v_call: TRBV28; cdr3_aa: CASTQAGSGANVLTF; cdr3_nt: TGTGCCAGCACGCAAGCCGGCTCTGGGGCCAACGTCCTGACTTTC
clone_size: few; d_call: TRBD1; j_call: TRBJ2-1; v_call: TRBV19; cdr3_aa: CASGQGLYNEQFF; cdr3_nt: TGTGCCAGCGGACAGGGCCTATACAATGAGCAGTTCTTC
clone_size: -; d_call: -; j_call: TRBJ2-2; v_call: TRBV6-5; cdr3_aa: CASSFRGNSAGELFF; cdr3_nt: TGTGCCAGCAGTTTCCGGGGAAATTCCGCCGGGGAGCTGTTTTTT
clone_size: -; d_call: -; j_call: TRBJ1-5; v_call: TRBV10-3; cdr3_aa: CAISQGNQPQHF; cdr3_nt: TGTGCCATCAGTCAGGGGAATCAGCCCCAGCATTTT
clone_size: -; d_call: TRBD1; j_call: TRBJ2-7; v_call: TRBV5-4; cdr3_aa: CASSHPGDRDQMEYF; cdr3_nt: TGTGCCAGCAGTCACCCCGGGGACAGGGACCAAATGGAGTACTTC
clone_size: -; d_call: -; j_call: TRBJ2-5; v_call: TRBV30; cdr3_aa: CAWIPNSRGTGTQYF; cdr3_nt: TGTGCCTGGATCCCCAACTCCAGGGGAACAGGGACCCAGTACTTC
clone_size: few; d_call: -; j_call: TRBJ1-6; v_call: TRBV19; cdr3_aa: CASSTSGGYNSPLHF; cdr3_nt: TGTGCCAGTAGTACTTCGGGGGGATATAATTCACCCCTCCACTTT
clone_size: few; d_call: TRBD1; j_call: TRBJ2-7; v_call: TRBV7-2; cdr3_aa: CASSLWGTGKTKGSYEQYF; cdr3_nt: TGTGCCAGCAGCTTATGGGGGACAGGGAAAACCAAAGGGTCCTACGAGCAGTACTTC
clone_size: -; d_call: -; j_call: TRBJ1-2; v_call: TRBV6-1; cdr3_aa: CASTGYYGYTF; cdr3_nt: TGTGCCAGCACAGGGTACTATGGCTACACCTTC
clone_size: few; d_call: TRBD1; j_call: TRBJ1-1; v_call: TRBV5-6; cdr3_aa: CASSPDRDLDTEAFF; cdr3_nt: TGTGCCAGCAGCCCAGACAGGGATTTGGACACTGAAGCTTTCTTT
clone_size: -; d_call: TRBD2; j_call: TRBJ2-5; v_call: TRBV10-1; cdr3_aa: CASKRLAGRREQYF; cdr3_nt: TGCGCCAGCAAGAGACTAGCGGGACGCAGGGAGCAGTACTTC
clone_size: -; d_call: -; j_call: TRBJ2-1; v_call: TRBV6-5; cdr3_aa: CASSQGYNEQFF; cdr3_nt: TGTGCCAGCAGTCAGGGGTACAATGAGCAGTTCTTC
clone_size: -; d_call: TRBD1; j_call: TRBJ2-3; v_call: TRBV9; cdr3_aa: CASSVEWTGTSDTQYF; cdr3_nt: TGTGCCAGCAGCGTAGAGTGGACAGGGACGTCAGATACGCAGTATTTT
clone_size: -; d_call: TRBD1; j_call: TRBJ1-1; v_call: TRBV6-1; cdr3_aa: CASSEMGQGRWAFF; cdr3_nt: TGTGCCAGCAGTGAGATGGGACAGGGGAGGTGGGCTTTCTTT
clone_size: -; d_call: TRBD2; j_call: TRBJ2-5; v_call: TRBV30; cdr3_aa: CAWSVPVGGEQYF; cdr3_nt: TGTGCCTGGAGTGTGCCCGTCGGGGGGGAGCAGTACTTC
clone_size: -; d_call: TRBD2; j_call: TRBJ2-4; v_call: TRBV18; cdr3_aa: CASSPSPGLSQYF; cdr3_nt: TGTGCCAGCTCACCTTCCCCGGGACTATCCCAGTACTTC
clone_size: -; d_call: -; j_call: TRBJ2-7; v_call: TRBV28; cdr3_aa: CASSRGGGSPIYEQYF; cdr3_nt: TGTGCCAGCAGCCGAGGGGGAGGGAGTCCTATCTACGAGCAGTACTTC
clone_size: -; d_call: -; j_call: TRBJ2-6; v_call: TRBV12-1; cdr3_aa: CASSLAGSADRVPGANVLTF; cdr3_nt: TGTGCCAGCAGCTTGGCTGGTTCCGCGGACAGGGTACCCGGGGCCAACGTCCTGACTTTC
clone_size: few; d_call: TRBD1; j_call: TRBJ1-1; v_call: TRBV5-1; cdr3_aa: CASSRTGGDTEAFF; cdr3_nt: TGCGCCAGCAGCAGGACAGGGGGCGACACTGAAGCTTTCTTT
clone_size: -; d_call: -; j_call: TRBJ1-3; v_call: TRBV18; cdr3_aa: CASSLQRGSGNTIYF; cdr3_nt: TGTGCCAGCTCACTCCAAAGGGGCTCTGGAAACACCATATATTTT
clone_size: -; d_call: -; j_call: TRBJ2-1; v_call: TRBV25-1; cdr3_aa: CASSDSSYNEQFF; cdr3_nt: TGTGCCAGCTCAGACAGCTCCTACAATGAGCAGTTCTTC
clone_size: -; d_call: TRBD1; j_call: TRBJ1-2; v_call: TRBV29-1; cdr3_aa: CGLAGTGGVRGGYTF; cdr3_nt: TGCGGATTGGCGGGGACAGGGGGCGTCAGGGGTGGCTACACCTTC
clone_size: -; d_call: TRBD2; j_call: TRBJ2-2; v_call: TRBV27; cdr3_aa: CASKPAGAAGELFF; cdr3_nt: TGTGCCAGCAAGCCAGCGGGGGCGGCCGGGGAGCTGTTTTTT
clone_size: -; d_call: -; j_call: TRBJ2-3; v_call: TRBV15; cdr3_aa: CATSRDLGQGMRDTQYF; cdr3_nt: TGTGCCACCAGCAGAGATTTGGGGCAGGGTATGCGAGATACGCAGTATTTT
clone_size: few; d_call: -; j_call: TRBJ1-1; v_call: TRBV5-6; cdr3_aa: CASSELGGTEAFF; cdr3_nt: TGTGCCAGCAGCGAACTGGGAGGCACTGAAGCTTTCTTT
clone_size: -; d_call: TRBD1; j_call: TRBJ2-5; v_call: TRBV5-1; cdr3_aa: CASSFGQGSRVPETQYF; cdr3_nt: TGCGCCAGCAGCTTCGGACAGGGATCCCGGGTACCAGAGACCCAGTACTTC
clone_size: -; d_call: TRBD1; j_call: TRBJ1-5; v_call: TRBV28; cdr3_aa: CASSPGGIGSNQPQHF; cdr3_nt: TGTGCCAGCTCCCCAGGGGGAATAGGGAGCAATCAGCCCCAGCATTTT
clone_size: -; d_call: -; j_call: TRBJ1-4; v_call: TRBV11-2; cdr3_aa: CASSLGRVNEKLFF; cdr3_nt: TGTGCCAGCAGCTTAGGCAGGGTTAATGAAAAACTGTTTTTT
clone_size: few; d_call: TRBD2; j_call: TRBJ2-1; v_call: TRBV11-3; cdr3_aa: CASSSGLAGVSEQFF; cdr3_nt: TGTGCCAGCAGCTCTGGACTAGCGGGAGTTAGTGAGCAGTTCTTC
clone_size: -; d_call: TRBD2; j_call: TRBJ2-1; v_call: TRBV27; cdr3_aa: CASFLGGRAPGNEQFF; cdr3_nt: TGTGCCAGTTTTCTGGGCGGGAGGGCCCCGGGGAATGAGCAGTTCTTC
clone_size: -; d_call: -; j_call: TRBJ1-3; v_call: TRBV6-1; cdr3_aa: CASGLYHSSGNTIYF; cdr3_nt: TGTGCCAGCGGACTATATCATAGCTCTGGAAACACCATATATTTT
clone_size: -; d_call: -; j_call: TRBJ1-1; v_call: TRBV6-1; cdr3_aa: CASNLDRLNTEAFF; cdr3_nt: TGTGCCAGCAATTTAGACAGGTTGAACACTGAAGCTTTCTTT
clone_size: -; d_call: -; j_call: TRBJ2-2; v_call: TRBV29-1; cdr3_aa: CSVSAGTNTGELFF; cdr3_nt: TGCAGCGTATCCGCGGGGACTAACACCGGGGAGCTGTTTTTT
clone_size: -; d_call: TRBD1; j_call: TRBJ2-7; v_call: TRBV9; cdr3_aa: CASGQGAYEQYF; cdr3_nt: TGTGCCAGTGGACAGGGGGCCTACGAGCAGTACTTC
clone_size: -; d_call: TRBD1; j_call: TRBJ2-4; v_call: TRBV6-1; cdr3_aa: CASSDWTGSWAKNSQYF; cdr3_nt: TGTGCCAGCAGTGATTGGACAGGGAGTTGGGCCAAAAACAGTCAGTACTTC
clone_size: once; d_call: TRBD1; j_call: TRBJ1-5; v_call: TRBV5-4; cdr3_aa: CASSAGQDSNQPQHF; cdr3_nt: TGTGCCAGCAGCGCCGGACAGGATAGCAATCAGCCCCAGCATTTT
clone_size: few; d_call: -; j_call: TRBJ2-7; v_call: TRBV19; cdr3_aa: CASSSDRFHEQYF; cdr3_nt: TGTGCCAGTAGCTCCGACAGGTTCCACGAGCAGTACTTC